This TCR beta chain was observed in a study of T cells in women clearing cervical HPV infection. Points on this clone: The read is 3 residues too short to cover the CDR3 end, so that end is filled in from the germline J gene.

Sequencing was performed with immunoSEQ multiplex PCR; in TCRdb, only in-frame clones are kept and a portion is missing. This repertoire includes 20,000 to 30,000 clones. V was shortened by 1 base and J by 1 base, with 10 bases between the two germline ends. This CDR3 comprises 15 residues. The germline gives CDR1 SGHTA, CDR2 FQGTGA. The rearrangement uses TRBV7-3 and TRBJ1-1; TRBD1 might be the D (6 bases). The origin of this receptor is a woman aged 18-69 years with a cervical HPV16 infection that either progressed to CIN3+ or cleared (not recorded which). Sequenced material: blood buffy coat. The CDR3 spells CASSLSPGANTEAFF. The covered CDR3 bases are TGTGCCAGCAGCTTAAGTCCAGGGGCGAACACTGAA.